This TCR beta chain was captured in a study of vaccination effects on CD4 cells after COVID-19. At the level of the study: Following the second dose by a median of 72 days, the post-vaccine samples were obtained.

Sequencing was performed with immunoSEQ multiplex PCR; in TCRdb, only in-frame clones are kept and a portion is missing. Of 25,000 to 30,000 clones listed, over 80% are singletons. This clone was detected only once. The target antigen is unknown. V was pared by 3 bases and J by 4 bases, with 15 bases between. The CDR3 is 15 residues long. Germline lookup yields CDR1 KGHSH and CDR2 LQKENI. Before sequencing, viral peptide pools were used by the ViraFEST assay to expand antigen-specific CD4+ T cells. An approximately ten-day culture period preceded the isolation of CD4+ T cells. Either the BNT162b2 or mRNA-1273 vaccine was given to participants in two doses. Having tested negative for nucleocapsid antibodies, the vaccine recipients showed no prior SARS-CoV-2 infection.

This chain uses TRBV18 with TRBJ1-1; D is unresolved. The TCR was taken from a human donor who received a COVID-19 vaccine. Some clones in this sample may be carry-over from other donors' samples. The sequences come from CD4+ T cells from PBMCs cultured with SARS-CoV-2 spike peptides, collected after COVID-19 vaccination. For the CDR3, the DNA is TGTGCCAGCTCACCGCGGACTGAGAGGAGCACTGAAGCTTTCTTT. Protein: CASSPRTERSTEAFF.